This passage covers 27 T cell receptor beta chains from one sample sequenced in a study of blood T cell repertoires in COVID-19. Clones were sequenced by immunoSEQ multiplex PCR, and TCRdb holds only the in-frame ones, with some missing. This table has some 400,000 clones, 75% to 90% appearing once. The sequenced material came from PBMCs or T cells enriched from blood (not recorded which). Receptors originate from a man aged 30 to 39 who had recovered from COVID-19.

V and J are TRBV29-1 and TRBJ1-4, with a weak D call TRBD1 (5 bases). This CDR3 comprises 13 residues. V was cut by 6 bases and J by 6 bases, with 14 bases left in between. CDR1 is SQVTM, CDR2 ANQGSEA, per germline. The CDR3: CSVVQGIDEKLFF. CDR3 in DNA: TGCAGCGTCGTCCAGGGAATCGATGAAAAACTGTTTTTT.

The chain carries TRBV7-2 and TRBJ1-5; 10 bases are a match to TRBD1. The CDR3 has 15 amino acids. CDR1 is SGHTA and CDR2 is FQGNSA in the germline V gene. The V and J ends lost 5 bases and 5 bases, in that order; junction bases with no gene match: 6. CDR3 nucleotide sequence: TGTGCCAGCAGCCCGGAGACAGGGGGCCATCAGCCCCAGCATTTT. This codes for CASSPETGGHQPQHF.

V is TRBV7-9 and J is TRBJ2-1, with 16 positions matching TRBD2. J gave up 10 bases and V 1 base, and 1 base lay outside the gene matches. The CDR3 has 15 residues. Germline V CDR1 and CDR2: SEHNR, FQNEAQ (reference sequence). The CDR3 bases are TGTGCCAGCAGCTTAGGGGGACTAGCGGGAGGGGAGCAGTTCTTC. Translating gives CASSLGGLAGGEQFF.

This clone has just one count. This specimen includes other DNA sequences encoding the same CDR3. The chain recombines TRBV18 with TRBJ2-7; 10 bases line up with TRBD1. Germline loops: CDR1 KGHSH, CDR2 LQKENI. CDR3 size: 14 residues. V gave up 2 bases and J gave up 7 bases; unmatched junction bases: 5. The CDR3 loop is CASSPGTGEGEQYF. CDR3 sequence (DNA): TGTGCCAGCTCACCAGGGACAGGGGAAGGAGAGCAGTACTTC.

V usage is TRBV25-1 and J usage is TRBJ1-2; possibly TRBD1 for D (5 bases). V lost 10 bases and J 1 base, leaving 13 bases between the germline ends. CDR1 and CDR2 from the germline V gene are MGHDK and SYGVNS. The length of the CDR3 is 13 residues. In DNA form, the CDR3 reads TGTGCCACAAGGGGAATCGGTAACTATGGCTACACCTTC. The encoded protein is CATRGIGNYGYTF.

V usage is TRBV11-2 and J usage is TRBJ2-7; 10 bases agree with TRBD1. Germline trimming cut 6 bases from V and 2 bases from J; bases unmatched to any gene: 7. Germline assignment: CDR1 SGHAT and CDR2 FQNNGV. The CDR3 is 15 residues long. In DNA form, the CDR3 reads TGTGCCAGCAGTCCCGGGACAGGGGCTACCTACGAGCAGTACTTC. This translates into CASSPGTGATYEQYF.

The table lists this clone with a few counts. CDR3 amino acids: CSASPGGGSTEAFF. CDR3 DNA: TGCAGTGCTAGTCCAGGGGGTGGGAGCACTGAAGCTTTCTTT. The J gene is TRBJ1-1, the V gene TRBV20-1, with 7 bases identical to TRBD1. The CDR3 spans 14 residues. Germline loops: CDR1 DFQATT, CDR2 SNEGSKA (reference sequence). The V and J ends lost 3 bases and 4 bases, in that order; junction bases with no gene match: 8.

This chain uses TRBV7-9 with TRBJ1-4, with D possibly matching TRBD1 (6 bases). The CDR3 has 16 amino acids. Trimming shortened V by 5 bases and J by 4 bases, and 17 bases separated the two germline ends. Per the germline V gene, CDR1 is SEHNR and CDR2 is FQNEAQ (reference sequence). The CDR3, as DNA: TGTGCCAGCAGCACTTACAGGGAGGGAGGTAATGAAAAACTGTTTTTT. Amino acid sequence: CASSTYREGGNEKLFF.

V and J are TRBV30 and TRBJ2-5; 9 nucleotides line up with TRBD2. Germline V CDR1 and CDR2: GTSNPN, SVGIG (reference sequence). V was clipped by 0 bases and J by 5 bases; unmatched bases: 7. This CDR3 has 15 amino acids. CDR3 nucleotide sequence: TGTGCCTGGAGTGTATTTGGACTAGCGTCCGAGACCCAGTACTTC. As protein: CAWSVFGLASETQYF.

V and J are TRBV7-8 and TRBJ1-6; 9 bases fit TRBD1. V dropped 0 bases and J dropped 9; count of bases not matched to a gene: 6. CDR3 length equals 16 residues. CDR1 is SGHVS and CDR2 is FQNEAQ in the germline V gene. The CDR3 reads CASSLARTGVSSPLHF. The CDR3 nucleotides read TGTGCCAGCAGCTTAGCGAGGACAGGGGTCAGTTCACCCCTCCACTTT. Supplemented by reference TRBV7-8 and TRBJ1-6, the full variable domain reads GAGVSQSPRYKVAKRGQDVALRCDPISGHVSLFWYQQALGQGPEFLTYFQNEAQLDKSGLPSDRFFAERPEGSVSTLKIQRTQQEDSAVYLCASSLARTGVSSPLHFGNGTRLTVT.

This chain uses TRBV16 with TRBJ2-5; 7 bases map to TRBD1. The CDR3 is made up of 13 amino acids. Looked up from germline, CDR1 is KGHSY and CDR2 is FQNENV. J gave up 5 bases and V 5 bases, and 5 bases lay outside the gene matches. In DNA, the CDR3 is TGTGCCAGCAGCACAGGGGAGAGGGAGACCCAGTACTTC. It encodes CASSTGERETQYF.

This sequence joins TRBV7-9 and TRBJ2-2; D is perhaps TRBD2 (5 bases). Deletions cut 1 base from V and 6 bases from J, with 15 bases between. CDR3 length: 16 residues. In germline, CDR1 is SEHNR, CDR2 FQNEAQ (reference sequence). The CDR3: CASSLGGSAVAGELFF. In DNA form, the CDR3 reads TGTGCCAGCAGCTTAGGAGGGAGTGCCGTGGCCGGGGAGCTGTTTTTT.

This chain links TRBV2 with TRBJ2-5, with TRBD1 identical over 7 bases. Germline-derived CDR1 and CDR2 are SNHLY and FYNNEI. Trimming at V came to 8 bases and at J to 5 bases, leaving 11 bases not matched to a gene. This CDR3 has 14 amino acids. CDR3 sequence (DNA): TGTGCCAGCTACCAACAGGGGTCCGGGGAGACCCAGTACTTC. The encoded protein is CASYQQGSGETQYF.

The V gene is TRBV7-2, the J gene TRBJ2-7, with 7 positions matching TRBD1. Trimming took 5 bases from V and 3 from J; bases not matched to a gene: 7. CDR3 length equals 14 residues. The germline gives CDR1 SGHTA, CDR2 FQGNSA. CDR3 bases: TGTGCCAGCAGCCTTCGGGACAGAAGCTACGAGCAGTACTTC. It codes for CASSLRDRSYEQYF.

CDR3 sequence (DNA): TGTGCCAGTAGTCCTCGGGACACGGGTGGCAATCAGCCCCAGCATTTT. Protein sequence: CASSPRDTGGNQPQHF. The chain recombines TRBV19 with TRBJ1-5, with D tentatively TRBD1 (6 bases). CDR1 LNHDA and CDR2 SQIVND come from the germline V gene (reference sequence). V dropped 5 bases and J dropped 2 bases, with 16 bases sitting between them. The CDR3 length is 16 residues.

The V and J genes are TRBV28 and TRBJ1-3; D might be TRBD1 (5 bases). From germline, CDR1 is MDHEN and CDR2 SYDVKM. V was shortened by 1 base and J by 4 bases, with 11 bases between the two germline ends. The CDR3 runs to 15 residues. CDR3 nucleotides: TGTGCCAGCAGTTTATCGGGGGGGTTGGGAAACACCATATATTTT. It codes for CASSLSGGLGNTIYF.

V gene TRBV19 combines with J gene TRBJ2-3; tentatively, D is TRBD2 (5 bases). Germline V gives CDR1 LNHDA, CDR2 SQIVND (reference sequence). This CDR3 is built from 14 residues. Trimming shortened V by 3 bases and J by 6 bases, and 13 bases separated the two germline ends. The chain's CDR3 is CASSIWERLDTQYF. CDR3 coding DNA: TGTGCCAGTAGTATCTGGGAGAGGTTGGATACGCAGTATTTT.

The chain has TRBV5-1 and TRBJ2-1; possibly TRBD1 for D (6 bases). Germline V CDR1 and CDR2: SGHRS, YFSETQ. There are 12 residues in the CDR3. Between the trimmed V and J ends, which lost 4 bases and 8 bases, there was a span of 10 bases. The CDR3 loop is CASSVQGYEQFF. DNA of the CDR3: TGCGCCAGCAGCGTACAGGGATATGAGCAGTTCTTC.

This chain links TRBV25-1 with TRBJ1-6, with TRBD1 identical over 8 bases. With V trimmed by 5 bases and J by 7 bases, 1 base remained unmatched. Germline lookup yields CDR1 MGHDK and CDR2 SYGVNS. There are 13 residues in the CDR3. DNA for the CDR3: TGTGCCAGCAGTCGACAGGGGAATTCACCCCTCCACTTT. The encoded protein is CASSRQGNSPLHF.

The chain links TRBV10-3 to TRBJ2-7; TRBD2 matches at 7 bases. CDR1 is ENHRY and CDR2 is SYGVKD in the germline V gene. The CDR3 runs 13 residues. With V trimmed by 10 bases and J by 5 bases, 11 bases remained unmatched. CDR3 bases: TGTGCCAGGCTTGTGCGGGAGAGTAACGAGCAGTACTTC. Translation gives CARLVRESNEQYF.

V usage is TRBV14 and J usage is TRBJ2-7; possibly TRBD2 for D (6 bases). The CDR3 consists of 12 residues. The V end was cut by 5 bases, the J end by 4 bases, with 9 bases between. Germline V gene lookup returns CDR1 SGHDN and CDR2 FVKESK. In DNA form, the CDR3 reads TGTGCCAGCAGCTTGGGAGGTTACGAGCAGTACTTC. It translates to CASSLGGYEQYF.

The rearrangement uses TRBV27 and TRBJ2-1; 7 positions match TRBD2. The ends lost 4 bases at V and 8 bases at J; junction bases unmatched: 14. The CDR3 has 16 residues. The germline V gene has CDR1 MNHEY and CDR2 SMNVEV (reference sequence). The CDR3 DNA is TGTGCCAGCAGTTCACCCATAGCTAGGGCGGGGGATGAGCAGTTCTTC. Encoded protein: CASSSPIARAGDEQFF.

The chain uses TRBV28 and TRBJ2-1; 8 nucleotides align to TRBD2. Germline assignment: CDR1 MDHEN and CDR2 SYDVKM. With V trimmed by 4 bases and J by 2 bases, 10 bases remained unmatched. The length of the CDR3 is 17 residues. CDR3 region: CASSSPGGETPYNEQFF. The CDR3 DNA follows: TGTGCCAGCAGTTCCCCGGGAGGGGAGACGCCCTACAATGAGCAGTTCTTC.

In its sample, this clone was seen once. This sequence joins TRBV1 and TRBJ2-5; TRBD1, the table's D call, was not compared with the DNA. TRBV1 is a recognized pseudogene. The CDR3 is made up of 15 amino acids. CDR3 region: CTAPTTKVLQETQYF. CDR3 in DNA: TGCACCGCCCCGACAACGAAGGTCCTCCAAGAGACCCAGTACTTC.

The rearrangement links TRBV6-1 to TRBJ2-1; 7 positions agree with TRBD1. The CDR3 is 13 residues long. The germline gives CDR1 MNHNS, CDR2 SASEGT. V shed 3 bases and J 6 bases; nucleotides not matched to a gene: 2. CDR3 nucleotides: TGTGCCAGCAGTGAGAACAGGGGCAATGAGCAGTTCTTC. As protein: CASSENRGNEQFF.

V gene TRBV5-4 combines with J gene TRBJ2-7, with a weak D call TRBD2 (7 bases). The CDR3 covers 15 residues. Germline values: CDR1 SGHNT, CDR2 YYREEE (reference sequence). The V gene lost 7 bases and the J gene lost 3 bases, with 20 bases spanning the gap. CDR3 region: CASSLGGAQGYEQYF. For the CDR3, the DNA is TGTGCCAGCTCACTGGGGGGGGCGCAAGGCTACGAGCAGTACTTC.

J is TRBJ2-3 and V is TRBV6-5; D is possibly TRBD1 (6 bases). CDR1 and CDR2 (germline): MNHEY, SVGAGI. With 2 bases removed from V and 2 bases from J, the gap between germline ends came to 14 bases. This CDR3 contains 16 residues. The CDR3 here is CASSYGFGQLTDTQYF. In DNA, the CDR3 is TGTGCCAGCAGTTACGGGTTCGGACAGCTCACAGATACGCAGTATTTT.